A single sample gave rise to the 9 T cell receptor beta chains below, sequenced in a study of blood T cell repertoires in COVID-19. The repertoire was sequenced with immunoSEQ multiplex PCR; TCRdb's copy has only in-frame clones and lacks some. The sample holds a few hundred thousand clones; about nine tenths are singletons and the top ten take about 12%. The sample was peripheral blood. All receptors come from a woman aged 50 to 60 with COVID-19, enrolled during active disease.

The chain couples TRBV7-9 to TRBJ1-2, with D possibly TRBD1 on 5 matching bases. The CDR3 covers 14 residues. The germline V and J ends were trimmed by 5 bases and 4 bases, with 14 bases remaining between them. CDR1 SEHNR and CDR2 FQNEAQ come from the germline V gene (reference sequence). Here the CDR3 DNA reads TGTGCCAGCAGCCTCGGGGGGAGACCCTATGGCTACACCTTC. Residues: CASSLGGRPYGYTF.

The J gene is TRBJ1-1, the V gene TRBV5-1; TRBD1 agrees at 8 bases. Germline assignment: CDR1 SGHRS and CDR2 YFSETQ. The CDR3 extends over 16 amino acids. V trimming: 3 bases; J trimming: 3 bases; junction bases outside the gene matches: 10. The CDR3: CASSSRQGRADTEAFF. The DNA of the CDR3 is TGCGCCAGCAGCTCTAGACAGGGGCGAGCGGACACTGAAGCTTTCTTT.

The gene calls are TRBV10-1 and TRBJ1-5; a possible D gene is TRBD1 (5 bases). Germline assignment: CDR1 WNHNN and CDR2 SYGVQD (reference sequence). The CDR3 consists of 15 residues. The V end lost 6 bases, the J end lost 0 bases, and 12 bases lay between the germline ends. The CDR3 DNA reads as TGCGCCAGCAGCCTTGACAGCCTTAGCAATCAGCCCCAGCATTTT. It codes for CASSLDSLSNQPQHF.

The chain has TRBV6-5 and TRBJ1-3; possibly TRBD1 for D (5 bases). Trimming removed 6 bases from V and 2 bases from J, with 11 bases in between. This CDR3 comprises 14 residues. Germline CDR1 and CDR2: MNHEY and SVGAGI. The CDR3 is CASRTAGPGNTIYF. In DNA, the CDR3 is TGTGCCAGCAGGACAGCGGGGCCTGGAAACACCATATATTTT.

The chain links TRBV30 to TRBJ2-1, with TRBD2 identical over 10 bases. V dropped 0 bases and J dropped 3; count of bases not matched to a gene: 2. CDR3 length: 15 amino acids. The germline CDR1 and CDR2 sequences are GTSNPN and SVGIG (reference sequence). In nucleotides, the CDR3 is TGTGCCTGGAGTGTACAGCGGGGGGGCTACAATGAGCAGTTCTTC. It is translated as CAWSVQRGGYNEQFF.

The chain carries TRBV11-3 and TRBJ2-1; tentative D call: TRBD1 (7 bases). The V gene lost 4 bases and the J gene lost 8 bases, with 18 bases spanning the gap. CDR3 length: 15 residues. The V gene's germline CDR1 is SGHNT and CDR2 YENEEA. The CDR3 nucleotides read TGTGCCAGCAGCTCCCGACAGGGTGGGGGGTATGAGCAGTTCTTC. As protein: CASSSRQGGGYEQFF.

Only one count was recorded for this clone. V is TRBV5-1 and J is TRBJ2-1, with D possibly matching TRBD1 (5 bases). Germline V gives CDR1 SGHRS, CDR2 YFSETQ. The CDR3 totals 16 residues. The V gene lost 0 bases and the J gene lost 3 bases, with 13 bases spanning the gap. The CDR3 sequence: CASSLAVTAIYNEQFF. As DNA, the CDR3 is TGCGCCAGCAGCTTGGCCGTGACAGCCATCTACAATGAGCAGTTCTTC.

Comments on this clone: The sample has other DNA sequences that encode this CDR3 too. The rearrangement joins TRBV3-1 (or the pseudogene TRBV3-2) to TRBJ1-5; a weak D match, TRBD1 (5 bases). V lost 1 base, J lost 6 bases, and 7 bases lay in between. Looked up from germline, CDR1 is LGHDT and CDR2 is YNNKEL (reference sequence). This CDR3 region has 13 residues. CDR3 bases: TGTGCCAGCAGCCAAGGGGGGGGTCAGCCCCAGCATTTT. This encodes CASSQGGGQPQHF.

This clone showed up just once. The chain links TRBV5-1 to TRBJ1-4, with D perhaps matching TRBD1 (5 bases). The CDR3 is 14 amino acids. The V gene lost 5 bases and the J gene lost 5 bases, with 13 bases spanning the gap. In germline, CDR1 is SGHRS, CDR2 YFSETQ. CDR3 sequence reads: CASSPVGGNEKLFF. The CDR3 DNA reads as TGCGCCAGCAGTCCGGTGGGGGGAAATGAAAAACTGTTTTTT.